These 15 T cell receptor beta chains came from one sample sequenced in a study of shared clonotypes between healthy human individuals. Here immunoSEQ multiplex PCR was the method, and the copy in TCRdb shows in-frame clones only, minus some. The sample includes approximately 100,000 clones, roughly two thirds seen only once; the top ten take roughly 24%. The source material was memory CD8+ T cells sorted from blood. Subset noted: CD45RO+ cells pooled with CCR7-negative TemRA cells. Receptor source: a woman younger than 45 in good health.

V usage is TRBV6-5 and J usage is TRBJ2-2; D not certain. CDR1 MNHEY and CDR2 SVGAGI come from the germline V gene. The CDR3 loop spans 13 amino acids. Trimming took off 6 bases at V and 4 bases at J, with 9 bases between the two ends. CDR3 nucleotide sequence: TGTGCCAGCAGCTCTGACGGCACCGGGGAGCTGTTTTTT. Translated, it gives CASSSDGTGELFF.

In its sample, this clone was seen a few times. Written as DNA, the CDR3 is TGTGCCAGCAGCTTACAGCTAGCGAACCCCACAGATACGCAGTATTTT. It translates to CASSLQLANPTDTQYF. The chain links TRBV7-9 to TRBJ2-3, with D tentatively TRBD2 (6 bases). Germline V gene data show CDR1 as SEHNR and CDR2 as FQNEAQ (reference sequence). This CDR3 is built from 16 residues. Trimming pared 2 bases from V and 2 bases from J, leaving 14 bases between.

In this sample, this clone turned up once. The chain carries TRBV7-7 and TRBJ2-5; 8 bases match TRBD1. The CDR3 length is 16 residues. CDR1 is SSHAT and CDR2 is FNYEAQ in the germline V gene (reference sequence). V lost 1 base and J lost 5; bases outside the gene matches: 9. The CDR3 sequence: CASSLGTGPAWETQYF. CDR3 in DNA: TGTGCCAGCAGCTTAGGGACAGGGCCAGCATGGGAGACCCAGTACTTC.

This sequence joins TRBV14 and TRBJ2-7; 7 bases agree with TRBD1. There are 13 residues in the CDR3. CDR1 SGHDN and CDR2 FVKESK come from the germline V gene. V trimming: 4 bases; J trimming: 6 bases; junction bases outside the gene matches: 6. The CDR3: CASSPYRQGEQYF. CDR3 coding DNA: TGTGCCAGCAGCCCTTACCGACAGGGCGAGCAGTACTTC.

The rearrangement links TRBV5-6 to TRBJ2-7; 11 bases match TRBD1. CDR3 length: 17 residues. Germline loops: CDR1 SGHDT, CDR2 YYEEEE. Unmatched junction bases numbered 7, after V lost 0 bases and J lost 2 bases. The CDR3 is CASSLAWVGQGAYEQYF. DNA of the CDR3: TGTGCCAGCAGCTTGGCCTGGGTGGGACAGGGGGCCTACGAGCAGTACTTC.

This clone has just a few counts. The chain is built from TRBV28 and TRBJ2-1; D might be TRBD2 (5 bases). The CDR3 consists of 16 residues. The germline gives CDR1 MDHEN, CDR2 SYDVKM. Trimming cost V 3 bases and J 0 bases, with 12 bases left between them. CDR3 amino acids: CASSFSAGGSYNEQFF. DNA of the CDR3: TGTGCCAGCAGTTTCTCGGCGGGCGGCTCCTACAATGAGCAGTTCTTC.

The CDR3 reads CASSLLGVREQFF. The CDR3 nucleotides read TGTGCCAGCAGTTTATTGGGGGTGCGGGAGCAGTTCTTC. The rearrangement links TRBV27 to TRBJ2-1; the D gene could be TRBD1 or TRBD2 (5 bases each). The CDR3 is made up of 13 amino acids. The germline V and J ends were trimmed by 1 base and 10 bases, with 11 bases remaining between them. Germline-derived CDR1 and CDR2 are MNHEY and SMNVEV (reference sequence).

V is TRBV11-2 and J is TRBJ2-1; 12 bases are a match to TRBD2. The CDR3 totals 16 residues. Germline V lookup: CDR1 SGHAT, CDR2 FQNNGV. The V and J ends lost 5 bases and 9 bases, in that order; junction bases with no gene match: 11. This CDR3 reads CASSPWTSGVNGEQFF. The CDR3 nucleotides are TGTGCCAGCAGCCCCTGGACTAGCGGGGTGAACGGTGAGCAGTTCTTC.

CDR3 coding DNA: TGTGCCAGCAGTCAGGACTGGGGTGCCACTGAAGCTTTCTTT. Its translation: CASSQDWGATEAFF. The chain has TRBV7-2 and TRBJ1-1, with D unresolved. Trimming removed 6 bases from V and 4 bases from J, with 15 bases in between. There are 14 residues in the CDR3. Germline V CDR1 and CDR2: SGHTA, FQGNSA.

The rearrangement joins TRBV28 to TRBJ1-4; 8 bases line up with TRBD1. The V segment lost 5 bases and the J segment 8 bases; nucleotides outside the gene matches: 19. The CDR3 is made up of 18 amino acids. From germline, CDR1 is MDHEN and CDR2 SYDVKM. The CDR3 coding sequence is TGTGCCAGCAGTCGACCGGGACAGGCCCCATGGGGCCGGGAAAAACTGTTTTTT. Its protein product is CASSRPGQAPWGREKLFF.

This clone was seen ten or more times. J is TRBJ2-7 and V is TRBV25-1, with 12 nucleotides matching TRBD2. This CDR3 has 18 residues. Per germline, CDR1 MGHDK and CDR2 SYGVNS. V lost 1 base and J lost 6; bases outside the gene matches: 13. The CDR3 spells CASSELAGRTSGKGEQYF. CDR3 nucleotides: TGTGCCAGCAGTGAATTAGCGGGTAGGACTAGCGGGAAGGGCGAGCAGTACTTC.

This chain connects TRBV6-1 to TRBJ2-2; TRBD2 matches at 10 bases. Germline CDR1 is MNHNS and CDR2 is SASEGT. CDR3 size: 17 residues. V lost 1 base and J lost 7; bases outside the gene matches: 9. CDR3 DNA sequence: TGTGCCAGCAGTGAAGTAGGCCTAGCGGGAGTGGGCGGGGAGCTGTTTTTT. The encoded protein is CASSEVGLAGVGGELFF.

The V and J genes are TRBV28 and TRBJ1-4; a weak D match, TRBD1 (6 bases). The V end lost 4 bases, the J end lost 0 bases, and 9 bases lay between the germline ends. This CDR3 comprises 15 residues. Germline CDR1 MDHEN, CDR2 SYDVKM. CDR3 bases: TGTGCCAGCAGTTCACAGGGTGCAACTAATGAAAAACTGTTTTTT. Translated: CASSSQGATNEKLFF. Full variable domain (rest looked up from reference TRBV28 and TRBJ1-4): DVKVTQSSRYLVKRTGEKVFLECVQDMDHENMFWYRQDPGLGLRLIYFSYDVKMKEKGDIPEGYSVSREKKERFSLILESASTNQTSMYLCASSSQGATNEKLFFGSGTQLSVL.

V is TRBV11-2 and J is TRBJ2-7, with 7 positions matching TRBD1. The ends lost 1 base at V and 4 bases at J; junction bases unmatched: 10. Germline V gene lookup returns CDR1 SGHAT and CDR2 FQNNGV. This CDR3 is 16 amino acids long. CDR3 sequence reads: CASSLAGQVLSYEQYF. The CDR3 nucleotides are TGTGCCAGCAGCTTAGCCGGACAGGTCCTATCGTACGAGCAGTACTTC. Variable domain in full (rest from reference TRBV11-2 and TRBJ2-7): EAGVAQSPRYKIIEKRQSVAFWCNPISGHATLYWYQQILGQGPKLLIQFQNNGVVDDSQLPKDRFSAERLKGVDSTLKIQPAKLEDSAVYLCASSLAGQVLSYEQYFGPGTRLTVT.

The genes are TRBV6-6 and TRBJ2-5; a weak D match, TRBD2 (6 bases). This CDR3 has 15 amino acids. Germline loops: CDR1 MNHNY, CDR2 SVGAGI (reference sequence). V lost 2 bases, J lost 3 bases, and 13 bases lay in between. CDR3 coding DNA: TGTGCCAGCAGTTACGTTAGCGGTATAAAAGAGACCCAGTACTTC. Translation: CASSYVSGIKETQYF.